This TCR beta chain was recorded in a study of T cells in Graves' hyperthyroidism and ophthalmopathy (dated by TCRdb to about 2019). Background on the whole study: Peripheral blood samples were taken at the time of initial diagnosis, prior to any treatment. To identify TCR V-J signatures that set the groups apart, the researchers used a discovery cohort of 100 patients, made up of 43 with Graves' ophthalmopathy and about 55 with stable Graves' hyperthyroidism. Prospective prediction of ophthalmopathy was tested in an independent validation cohort of approximately 19 hyperthyroidism patients and 15 to 17 patients who later progressed to ophthalmopathy. For training and testing, the 100 or so patients in the discovery cohort were randomly divided in a 7:3 ratio. The study also compared thyroid tissue and blood T-cell repertoires from 6 or 7 Graves' hyperthyroidism patients. After sampling, hyperthyroidism patients received methimazole starting at 30 mg daily, and ophthalmopathy patients received high-dose intravenous methylprednisolone. The paper reports TCR Vbeta CDR3 sequencing of approximately 140 peripheral blood samples: around 45 ophthalmopathy, fewer than 80 hyperthyroidism and around 17 progressor patients.

Spanning cysteine to phenylalanine, the CDR3 consists of 13 amino acids. CDR3 DNA only is kept here, 39 bases in frame from base 1. Cut back by 2 bases and 5 bases, the V and J ends lie 11 bases apart. Reading the germline V gene gives CDR1 SGHRS and CDR2 YFSETQ. Stable Graves' hyperthyroidism was defined as no progression to ophthalmopathy during 18 months of follow-up. The hyperthyroidism patients were between 18 and 65 years old and newly diagnosed, with a disease duration of less than 2 months. Any patient with an uncontrolled infection, another autoimmune disease, pregnancy or lactation was excluded. Clinical symptoms, serum thyroxine and TRAb, thyroid ultrasound, and orbital computed tomography formed the basis for the diagnoses. PBMCs were separated from roughly 10 ml of fresh peripheral blood using Ficoll-Paque density gradient centrifugation. Total RNA was extracted using Trizol reagent, and RNA quality was assessed on an Agilent 2100 Bioanalyzer.

What the authors observed across the whole study: No statistical method was used to fix the sample size in advance, and group allocation was not hidden from the investigators. In validation, progression to ophthalmopathy was predicted by the model with 55% to 71% sensitivity and roughly 72% specificity, a median of around 5.9 months before onset. Blood samples also contained most of the expanded thyroid clonotypes (frequency above 0.001), which suggests that blood repertoires may reflect thyroid immune responses. Ophthalmopathy was separated from stable hyperthyroidism by a 13 V-J signature model, with around 90% sensitivity and just over 81% specificity obtained in cross-validation and 80%/75% obtained in testing.

Amplification of TCR beta CDR3 regions was carried out from RNA transcripts. For the first round of RT-PCR on the TCR CDR3, the HTBI primer set was used together with the Qiagen OneStep RT-PCR kit. The libraries were constructed in a second round of multiplex PCR and then size-selected and purified. The libraries were sequenced on an Illumina HiSeq2000 using paired-end 100 bp reads. As for how the authors treated the data: Raw data were processed with SOAPnuke, discarding reads with adapters, uncalled bases, mean Phred below 15, or no exact constant-primer or identifier match. COPE v1.2.5 was used to merge high-quality paired reads, and clonotypes were defined as unique nucleotide sequences. MiTCR v1.1 was used to align the clonotypes against IMGT TRBV, TRBD and TRBJ reference segments. Analysis was restricted to V-J combinations with a frequency above 0.0001, which covered about 99% of repertoires. A TCS score was defined as the ratio of F50 (clonal expansion) to E x V (chaos), with BLOSUM62-based TCRdist applied between CDR3 peptides within each V-J. Welch's t-statistics and random forest reduced 514 V-J features to roughly 13, which were used in a naive Bayes classifier (R e1071). TCRdb reworked the public reads: Q25 trimming with fastp, MiXCR clone assembly, productive beta chains retained. When rows share a CDR3 protein, they turn into one entry using the most common DNA and genes. The V and J calls and clone size come from TCRdb's table, not from the authors' own analysis. Counted in this sample were fewer than 850,000 distinct CDR3 sequences; roughly 17% of them appeared once. The top ten clones comprise around 16% of the sample.

In regard to this clonotype: Its target antigen remains unknown. This may arise from a read error, as a much more abundant clone is one base away.

Sequences were obtained from blood. This clonotype was sampled from a man aged 50 to 60 with Graves' hyperthyroidism. Recombination connected TRBV5-1 to TRBJ2-7; the D gene is perhaps TRBD2, on 6 matching bases. The CDR3 in this case is CASSFGGIDEQYF. Here is the DNA: TGCGCCAGCAGCTTCGGCGGGATCGACGAGCAGTACTTC.